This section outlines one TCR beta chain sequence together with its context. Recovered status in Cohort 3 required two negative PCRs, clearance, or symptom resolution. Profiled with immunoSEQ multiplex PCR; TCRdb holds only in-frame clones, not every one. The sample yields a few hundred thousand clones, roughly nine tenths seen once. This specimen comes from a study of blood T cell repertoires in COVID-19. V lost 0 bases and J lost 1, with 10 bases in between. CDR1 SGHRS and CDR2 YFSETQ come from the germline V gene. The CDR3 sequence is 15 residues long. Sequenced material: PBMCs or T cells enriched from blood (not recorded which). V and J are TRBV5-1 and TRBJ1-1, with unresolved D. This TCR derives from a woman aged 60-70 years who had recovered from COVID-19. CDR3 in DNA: TGCGCCAGCAGCTTGGACAGTTTTTCGAACACTGAAGCTTTCTTT. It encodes CASSLDSFSNTEAFF.